The rows below give T cell receptor beta chains drawn from one sample of a study of T cell repertoires in cytomegalovirus infection. No antigen is known for these receptors. Using its own MiXCR run on the reads, TCRdb lists one record per CDR3 protein. The data contain 830,000 or so distinct CDR3 sequences, approximately 32% of them singletons. Sequencing used cultured CD8+ T cells from PBMCs, obtained from culture after CMV antigen stimulation. Source of these receptors: a human donor in good health (CMV status not recorded). Some clones in this sample may be carry-over from other donors' samples. CDR3s include the opening cysteine and the closing phenylalanine or tryptophan. D genes are given only for firm matches. Clone size is not always given. Where it is, it says once, few, many or a class for expanded clones.

TRBJ2-5	.	TRBV27	.	TGTGCCAGCAGTTCGCGGGGAGTGGTCCAAGAGACCCAGTACTTC	CASSSRGVVQETQYF
TRBJ2-5	.	TRBV6-5	.	TGTGCCAGCAGTTACTCGATGAGGGAGACCCAGTACTTC	CASSYSMRETQYF
TRBJ1-5	.	TRBV19	few	TGTGCCAGTAGTATGAGGGTACGCCAGCCCCAGCATTTT	CASSMRVRQPQHF
TRBJ2-5	.	TRBV7-9	.	TGTGCCAGCAGCTTTATTGGGGGAGAGACCCAGTACTTC	CASSFIGGETQYF
TRBJ2-3	.	TRBV5-6	.	TGTGCCAGCAGCTCGGGACGAGATACGCAGTATTTT	CASSSGRDTQYF
TRBJ1-2	TRBD1	TRBV20-1	few	TGCAGTGCTAGGGACAGGGAAAGATATGGCTACACCTTC	CSARDRERYGYTF
TRBJ2-2	TRBD2	TRBV7-6	few	TGTGCCGTCATCGAAGGCGGCGGGGGGGCTTACACCGGGGAGCTGTTTTTT	CAVIEGGGGAYTGELFF
TRBJ1-5	.	TRBV20-1	.	TGCAGTGCTAGAGATTACCGGGGCGGCAATCAGCCCCAGCATTTT	CSARDYRGGNQPQHF
TRBJ1-3	TRBD1	TRBV7-2	.	TGTGCCAGCAGCTTAGAGATGCCAGCTCGATTCCAGGGGGGCGCCGGAAACACCATATATTTT	CASSLEMPARFQGGAGNTIYF
TRBJ1-5	.	TRBV27	few	TGTGCCAGCAGCCTAACAGGGAATCATCAGCCCCAGCATTTT	CASSLTGNHQPQHF
TRBJ2-2	TRBD1	TRBV12-3/TRBV12-4	few	TGTGCCAGCAGCCTACCTGAATTGGGACAGGGGGGCACCGGGGAGCTGTTTTTT	CASSLPELGQGGTGELFF
TRBJ1-5	.	TRBV19	.	TGTGCCAGTAGTATAGATCTATCGGACGGATATAGCAATCAGCCCCAGCATTTT	CASSIDLSDGYSNQPQHF
TRBJ2-3	TRBD2	TRBV7-8	.	TGTGCCAGCAGCTTAGCAGCGGGGGGTTTCACAGATACGCAGTATTTT	CASSLAAGGFTDTQYF
TRBJ1-2	TRBD1	TRBV7-6	many	TGTGCCAGCAGCTTAGAGCACAGGGGCAACTATGGCTACACCTTC	CASSLEHRGNYGYTF
TRBJ2-3	TRBD2	TRBV11-2	.	TGTGCCAGCAGCCCTATTAGCGGGGCCGGGACAGATACGCAGTATTTT	CASSPISGAGTDTQYF
TRBJ2-7	.	TRBV10-3	few	TGTGCCATCAGTGATAACAGAGACTACGAGCAGTACTTC	CAISDNRDYEQYF
TRBJ2-1	.	TRBV27	few	TGTGCCAGCAGCTGGGAGTTCTGGGACAATGAGCAGTTCTTC	CASSWEFWDNEQFF
TRBJ2-2	TRBD2	TRBV10-3	.	TGTGCCATCAGAACTCCCGGGCGGGGGGCTGTGAACACCGGGGAGCTGTTTTTT	CAIRTPGRGAVNTGELFF
TRBJ2-1	.	TRBV12-3/TRBV12-4	.	TGTGCCAGCAGTTTAATGTCCCGGTCTACCTCCTACAATGAGCAGTTCTTC	CASSLMSRSTSYNEQFF
TRBJ2-5	.	TRBV7-2	many	TGTGCCAGCAGCTTAGCGGGGGAGGCGGAGACCCAGTACTTC	CASSLAGEAETQYF
TRBJ2-1	.	TRBV7-8	.	TGTGCCAGCAGCCTCGGGGGACCTCCGTACGATGAGCAGTTCTTC	CASSLGGPPYDEQFF
TRBJ2-2	.	TRBV6-2/TRBV6-3	.	TGTGCCAGCAGTCTTGACTGGCTCACCGGGGAGCTGTTTTTT	CASSLDWLTGELFF
TRBJ2-5	TRBD2	TRBV6-2/TRBV6-3	.	TGTGCCAGCAGGCCCCTGAGCGGGGCGTACCAAGAGACCCAGTACTTC	CASRPLSGAYQETQYF
TRBJ2-2	.	TRBV7-3	many	TGTGCCAGCAGACTAACGGAGGGCGGGGTGGACACCGGGGAGCTGTTTTTT	CASRLTEGGVDTGELFF
TRBJ1-1	TRBD1	TRBV19	.	TGTGCCAGTAGTACATCAGGGGGCTACACTGAAGCTTTCTTT	CASSTSGGYTEAFF
TRBJ2-3	.	TRBV5-6	.	TGTGCCAGCAGCTTGGTTCATTCCCGGGACAACACAGATACGCAGTATTTT	CASSLVHSRDNTDTQYF
TRBJ2-1	.	TRBV25-1	.	TGTGCGGGGGCGGCGGGCAATGAGCAGTTCTTC	CAGAAGNEQFF
TRBJ1-1	.	TRBV12-3/TRBV12-4	few	TGTGCCAGCAGCACTACCGGGACATCTAATAGGGGAGCTTTCTTT	CASSTTGTSNRGAFF
TRBJ2-2	TRBD1	TRBV7-4	few	TGTGCCAGCAGCGATCGACAGGGGGCTATTTACACCGGGGAGCTGTTTTTT	CASSDRQGAIYTGELFF
TRBJ1-1	.	TRBV29-1	.	TGCAGCACAATATGGGGCACTGAAGCTTTCTTT	CSTIWGTEAFF
TRBJ2-1	.	TRBV6-5	many	TGTGCCAGCAGTTACGAGAGCTCCTACAATGAGCAGTTCTTC	CASSYESSYNEQFF
TRBJ2-5	TRBD1	TRBV4-3	many	TGCGCCAGCAGCCCCACTTTAGGACAGGGTGGTGAGACCCAGTACTTC	CASSPTLGQGGETQYF
TRBJ2-3	TRBD1	TRBV12-5	.	TGTGCTAGTGGTTTCTCCTCGGACAGGAATGCCACAGATACGCAGTATTTT	CASGFSSDRNATDTQYF
TRBJ1-2	.	TRBV7-3	.	TGTGCCAGCAGCTCCGACAGGAGGGGGTTATATGGCTACACCTTC	CASSSDRRGLYGYTF
TRBJ1-1	.	TRBV7-6	.	TGTGCCAGCAGCTTAGGTATCGACGCTGAAGCTTTCTTT	CASSLGIDAEAFF
TRBJ1-2	.	TRBV6-2/TRBV6-3	few	TGTGCCAGCAGTCCATACTTAACAGGGCTCGTTGGCTACACCTTC	CASSPYLTGLVGYTF
TRBJ1-4	.	TRBV19	.	TGTGCCAGTAGCCTAGTCCGGGACCATGGAAAACTGTTTTTT	CASSLVRDHGKLFF
TRBJ1-2	.	TRBV9	.	TGTGCCAGCAAGCCAGGGGAATTTAGCTATGGCTACACCTTC	CASKPGEFSYGYTF
TRBJ2-1	.	TRBV6-1	.	TGTGCCAGCATTAAAGGGAATGAGCAGTTCTTC	CASIKGNEQFF
TRBJ1-1	TRBD1	TRBV4-1	few	TGCGCCAGCAGTCAAGTCGGGACAGGGGATCGGAACACTGAAGCTTTCTTT	CASSQVGTGDRNTEAFF
TRBJ1-1	.	TRBV27	many	TGTGCCAGCAGTTTATCGTACGGGAGCACTGAAGCTTTCTTT	CASSLSYGSTEAFF
TRBJ2-7	TRBD1	TRBV10-3	.	TGTGCCATCAGTGAGCACAGGGGAGAGGACGAGCAGTACTTC	CAISEHRGEDEQYF
TRBJ2-7	TRBD2	TRBV4-1	.	TGCGCCAGCAGCCAAGAGCCCGGGGGGGATCCGTACGAGCAGTACTTC	CASSQEPGGDPYEQYF
TRBJ2-2	.	TRBV4-1	.	TGCGCCAGCAGCCAAGATGGGGGGACATTCCCCACCGGGGAGCTGTTTTTT	CASSQDGGTFPTGELFF
TRBJ2-1	TRBD2	TRBV2	.	TGTGCCAGCAGTTGGACTAGCGGGGGGGCAACCTACAATGAGCAGTTCTTC	CASSWTSGGATYNEQFF